The 5 T cell receptor beta chains given below trace back to one sample, sequenced in a study of human T cells and chemical hapten exposure. A single record per CDR3 protein comes from TCRdb applying MiXCR to the RACE reads. Counted here are 330,000 or so distinct CDR3 sequences, around 6% occurring once; the ten biggest clones make up around 6.1%. Noted time point: patch test 2, 6 weeks after DPC sensitization. Treatment of the sample: therapeutic diphenylcyclopropenone sensitization with weekly scalp DPC. The sequencing here drew on whole blood, taken in connection with sensitization to the hapten diphenylcyclopropenone (DPC). Receptors were obtained from a woman aged 18-35 years with alopecia areata. Some clones in this sample may be carry-over from other donors' samples.

This clonotype was detected a few times. The chain recombines TRBV24-1 with TRBJ2-3, with TRBD1 identical over 9 bases. After removal of 9 bases from V and 3 bases from J, the junction contained 6 bases not matched to a gene. This CDR3 region has 14 residues. Germline V gene lookup returns CDR1 KGHDR and CDR2 SFDVKD. In DNA, the CDR3 is TGTGCCACCGCCAGACAGGGGGGGACAGATACGCAGTATTTT. Protein: CATARQGGTDTQYF.

Here the CDR3 reads CAISAGTGLTEAFF. CDR3 in DNA: TGTGCCATCAGTGCGGGGACAGGGCTAACTGAAGCTTTCTTT. This chain joins TRBV10-3 and TRBJ1-1; 9 bases match TRBD1. This CDR3 region has 14 residues. Germline CDR1 reads ENHRY; CDR2 reads SYGVKD. The V and J ends lost 4 bases and 5 bases, in that order; junction bases with no gene match: 5.

This clonotype was observed a few times. This chain links TRBV28 with TRBJ1-1, with 9 bases fitting TRBD1. CDR1 and CDR2 (germline): MDHEN, SYDVKM. The ends lost 1 base at V and 8 bases at J; junction bases unmatched: 2. This CDR3 is built from 13 residues. CDR3 residues: CASSLYGQGEAFF. The CDR3 coding sequence is TGTGCCAGCAGTTTATACGGACAGGGGGAAGCTTTCTTT.

There are a few counts of this clonotype. The chain couples TRBV7-2 to TRBJ2-3; D call uncertain. With 6 bases removed from V and 9 bases from J, the gap between germline ends came to 13 bases. Germline CDR1 and CDR2: SGHTA and FQGNSA. This CDR3 is 12 amino acids long. CDR3 region: CASREVKGTQYF. The CDR3 nucleotides read TGTGCCAGCAGAGAGGTCAAGGGAACGCAGTATTTT. Combining the CDR3 with reference TRBV7-2 and TRBJ2-3 gives the whole variable domain GAGVSQSPSNKVTEKGKDVELRCDPISGHTALYWYRQSLGQGLEFLIYFQGNSAPDKSGLPSDRFSAERTGGSVSTLTIQRTQQEDSAVYLCASREVKGTQYFGPGTRLTVL.

This clonotype was found a few times. One end of the junction is discordant with germline, which a read error may explain. The V gene is TRBV20-1, the J gene TRBJ2-3; 12 bases map to TRBD2. The V gene's germline CDR1 is DFQATT and CDR2 SNEGSKA (reference sequence). This CDR3 is 12 amino acids long. In DNA, the CDR3 is TGCAGTGCTCACCAAACTAGCGGGGGGATACATTTT. Translated: CSAHQTSGGIHF.